These T cell receptor beta chains were read from a single sample in a study of OX40 agonist ivuxolimab in advanced cancers. TCRdb's copy holds only in-frame clones and misses some; the assay was immunoSEQ multiplex PCR. The sample has 52,000 or so clones; roughly 88% are singletons. Here the sequenced sample was CD4+ or CD8+ T cells sorted from blood, taken in a trial of the OX40 agonist ivuxolimab. The receptors originated from an adult with an advanced solid tumor such as melanoma, head and neck, liver or kidney cancer. The CDR3 runs from the conserved cysteine through the conserved F or W. The D gene is left open where the match is weak. The listing skips clone size in some rows; elsewhere it reads once, few, many or a size class.

j_call: TRBJ2-7; v_call: TRBV18; d_call: TRBD2; clone_size: .; cdr3_nt: TGTGCCAGCTCATCGCGGCCGACTAGCAGAAACTACGAGCAGTACTTC; cdr3_aa: CASSSRPTSRNYEQYF
j_call: TRBJ1-2; v_call: TRBV5-1; d_call: .; clone_size: once; cdr3_nt: TGCGCCAGCAACCCCGGAGGGGGGGGTGGAGGCTACACCTTC; cdr3_aa: CASNPGGGGGGYTF
j_call: TRBJ2-7; v_call: TRBV7-9; d_call: .; clone_size: .; cdr3_nt: TGTGCCAGCAGCTTAGGAGGGACGGATAAGACCGAGCAGTACTTC; cdr3_aa: CASSLGGTDKTEQYF
j_call: TRBJ1-5; v_call: TRBV6-6; d_call: TRBD1; clone_size: .; cdr3_nt: TGTGCCAGCAGACAAGGACAGGGGGCTTTTCAGCCCCAGCATTTT; cdr3_aa: CASRQGQGAFQPQHF
j_call: TRBJ1-6; v_call: TRBV5-5; d_call: .; clone_size: .; cdr3_nt: TGTGCCAGCAGCTTGGAAAGTGGGCATTATTATTCACCCCTCCACTTT; cdr3_aa: CASSLESGHYYSPLHF
j_call: TRBJ2-2; v_call: TRBV5-1; d_call: TRBD2; clone_size: .; cdr3_nt: TGCGCCAGCAGCTTGGGACTAGCGGGGGGCCACGGGGAGCTGTTTTTT; cdr3_aa: CASSLGLAGGHGELFF
j_call: TRBJ2-7; v_call: TRBV19; d_call: TRBD2; clone_size: .; cdr3_nt: TGTGCCAGTAGTACAAGGGACTACCTGTCGGAGCAGTACTTC; cdr3_aa: CASSTRDYLSEQYF
j_call: TRBJ1-2; v_call: TRBV6-5; d_call: .; clone_size: .; cdr3_nt: TGTGCCAGCTTTGACGGACGAAACTATGGCTACACCTTC; cdr3_aa: CASFDGRNYGYTF
j_call: TRBJ1-5; v_call: TRBV5-1; d_call: .; clone_size: .; cdr3_nt: TGCGCCAGCAGCTTGGGGGGGAGTCAGCCCCAGCATTTT; cdr3_aa: CASSLGGSQPQHF
j_call: TRBJ2-7; v_call: TRBV28; d_call: .; clone_size: .; cdr3_nt: TGTGCCAGCAGTTTAACCAAGGGCTGGAGCCACGAGCAGTACTTC; cdr3_aa: CASSLTKGWSHEQYF
j_call: TRBJ1-2; v_call: TRBV4-2; d_call: .; clone_size: .; cdr3_nt: TGTGCCAGCAGCCAAAACGGAGCAGTCTATGGCTACACCTTC; cdr3_aa: CASSQNGAVYGYTF
j_call: TRBJ2-7; v_call: TRBV11-1; d_call: TRBD1; clone_size: .; cdr3_nt: TGTGCCAGCAGCTCAGGAGCCGGGACAGGGAACTACGAGCAGTACTTC; cdr3_aa: CASSSGAGTGNYEQYF
j_call: TRBJ2-7; v_call: TRBV7-9; d_call: TRBD2; clone_size: .; cdr3_nt: TGTGCCAGCAGCTTGACTAGCGGGAGGGCCGAGCAGTACTTC; cdr3_aa: CASSLTSGRAEQYF
j_call: TRBJ1-2; v_call: TRBV6-5; d_call: .; clone_size: .; cdr3_nt: TGTGCCAGCAGTGGATACAGGGATGGCTACACCTTC; cdr3_aa: CASSGYRDGYTF
j_call: TRBJ2-5; v_call: TRBV5-1; d_call: TRBD2; clone_size: .; cdr3_nt: TGCGCCAGCAGCTCTGCTGCGGGGGGTCCTTCGACCCAGTACTTC; cdr3_aa: CASSSAAGGPSTQYF
j_call: TRBJ2-7; v_call: TRBV9; d_call: .; clone_size: .; cdr3_nt: TGTGCCAGCAGCGTAGGGGCCGAGCAGTACTTC; cdr3_aa: CASSVGAEQYF
j_call: TRBJ2-5; v_call: TRBV10-3; d_call: TRBD1; clone_size: .; cdr3_nt: TGTGCCATCAGCGACAGGGAAGAGACCCAGTACTTC; cdr3_aa: CAISDREETQYF
j_call: TRBJ2-5; v_call: TRBV2; d_call: .; clone_size: .; cdr3_nt: TGTGCCAGCAGTGATGGTCCCGGGGAGACCCAGTACTTC; cdr3_aa: CASSDGPGETQYF
j_call: TRBJ2-5; v_call: TRBV30; d_call: TRBD2; clone_size: .; cdr3_nt: TGTGCCTGGAGTGCTGGGACTAGCATCCAAGAGACCCAGTACTTC; cdr3_aa: CAWSAGTSIQETQYF
j_call: TRBJ1-1; v_call: TRBV7-9; d_call: .; clone_size: .; cdr3_nt: TGTGCCAGCAGCTTAGTATCAGCACTTAACACTGAAGCTTTCTTT; cdr3_aa: CASSLVSALNTEAFF